These 30 T cell receptor beta chains were all obtained from the same sample, sequenced in a study of cytomegalovirus exposure and HLA in healthy donors. PCR employed 60 Vbeta and 13 Jbeta primers. The table came from immunoSEQ multiplex PCR; TCRdb's copy has only in-frame clones and leaves some out. This sample contains around 40,000 clones. Sequences were obtained from PBMCs. Receptor source: a human donor in good health.

This chain joins TRBV19 and TRBJ1-5; no firm D call. Germline-derived CDR1 and CDR2 are LNHDA and SQIVND (reference sequence). This CDR3 has 15 residues. Trimming removed 5 bases from V and 7 bases from J, with 18 bases in between. The DNA for the CDR3 is TGTGCCAGTAGTCCGCAGGTTTCCGCGGGGCAGCCCCAGCATTTT. Its translation: CASSPQVSAGQPQHF.

The rearrangement joins TRBV2 to TRBJ2-7, with unresolved D. This CDR3 is built from 16 residues. Per germline, CDR1 SNHLY and CDR2 FYNNEI. Trimming pared 0 bases from V and 5 bases from J, leaving 17 bases between. In nucleotides, the CDR3 is TGTGCCAGCAGTGAAGCGAGATTTCAGGTTAGGAACGAGCAGTACTTC. Protein product: CASSEARFQVRNEQYF.

The chain has TRBV6-1 and TRBJ1-5; D may be TRBD1 (6 bases). Trimming left V 5 bases short and J 1 base short, with 15 bases between. The CDR3 sequence is 16 residues long. Germline loops: CDR1 MNHNS, CDR2 SASEGT. The CDR3 sequence is CASSKGRGSSNQPQHF. The CDR3 bases are TGTGCCAGCAGTAAAGGCAGGGGTTCGAGCAATCAGCCCCAGCATTTT.

The J gene is TRBJ2-7, the V gene TRBV5-4; 7 bases align to TRBD1. CDR3 length equals 14 residues. V lost 3 bases, J lost 6 bases, and 9 bases stayed unmatched. CDR1 is SGHNT, CDR2 YYREEE, per germline (reference sequence). CDR3 sequence: CASSSPRQGVEQYF. The CDR3 bases are TGTGCCAGCAGCTCCCCGAGGCAGGGGGTCGAGCAGTACTTC.

The V gene is TRBV29-1, the J gene TRBJ2-5, with 15 bases fitting TRBD2. Germline trimming cut 4 bases from V and 5 bases from J; bases unmatched to any gene: 5. There are 15 residues in the CDR3. Germline CDR1 reads SQVTM; CDR2 reads ANQGSEA. The chain's CDR3 is CSVGGLAGGRETQYF. The CDR3 DNA sequence: TGCAGCGTTGGGGGACTAGCGGGGGGTCGGGAGACCCAGTACTTC.

The rearrangement links TRBV11-2 to TRBJ1-1; weak D call: TRBD1 (5 bases). Trimming cost V 2 bases and J 1 base, with 11 bases left between them. The CDR3 extends over 15 amino acids. Germline V gene data show CDR1 as SGHAT and CDR2 as FQNNGV. The CDR3 reads CASSLSSGQNTEAFF. The CDR3 DNA follows: TGTGCCAGCAGCTTATCCTCAGGGCAGAACACTGAAGCTTTCTTT. Full variable domain (rest looked up from reference TRBV11-2 and TRBJ1-1): EAGVAQSPRYKIIEKRQSVAFWCNPISGHATLYWYQQILGQGPKLLIQFQNNGVVDDSQLPKDRFSAERLKGVDSTLKIQPAKLEDSAVYLCASSLSSGQNTEAFFGQGTRLTVV.

The chain couples TRBV6-1 to TRBJ1-3, with 9 bases identical to TRBD1. With V trimmed by 4 bases and J by 3 bases, 7 bases remained unmatched. This CDR3 is 16 amino acids long. Germline V gene sequence: CDR1 MNHNS, CDR2 SASEGT. CDR3 protein: CASSGDRVYLGNTIYF. The CDR3 DNA reads TGTGCCAGCAGTGGGGACAGGGTTTATCTTGGAAACACCATATATTTT.

V is TRBV6-1 and J is TRBJ2-3; 8 nucleotides agree with TRBD1. Germline V gene lookup returns CDR1 MNHNS and CDR2 SASEGT. The CDR3 has 15 residues. Trimming at V came to 2 bases and at J to 1 base, leaving 2 bases not matched to a gene. CDR3 DNA sequence: TGTGCCAGCAGTGAACCGGGACAGGGCACAGATACGCAGTATTTT. This translates into CASSEPGQGTDTQYF.

The chain's CDR3 is CASSEGGANEKLFF. CDR3 sequence (DNA): TGTGCCAGCAGTGAGGGAGGGGCTAATGAAAAACTGTTTTTT. V is TRBV2 and J is TRBJ1-4; possibly TRBD1 for D (5 bases). Germline CDR1 and CDR2: SNHLY and FYNNEI. Trimming took off 3 bases at V and 3 bases at J, with 8 bases between the two ends. This CDR3 is built from 14 residues.

The CDR3 sequence is CASSRGTSGGLTDTQYF. In DNA form, the CDR3 reads TGCGCCAGCAGCAGGGGGACTAGCGGGGGTCTAACAGATACGCAGTATTTT. The rearrangement uses TRBV5-1 and TRBJ2-3; TRBD2 aligns across 14 bases. CDR3 size: 17 residues. V lost 4 bases to trimming and J lost 3 bases; unmatched junction nucleotides: 7. CDR1 and CDR2 (germline): SGHRS, YFSETQ.

The rearrangement links TRBV4-1 to TRBJ1-2; D not resolved. This CDR3 contains 17 residues. Trimming removed 1 base from V and 4 bases from J, with 19 bases in between. CDR1 and CDR2 from the germline V gene are MGHRA and YSYEKL. The chain's CDR3 is CASSQASDILLGYGYTF. The CDR3, as DNA: TGCGCCAGCAGCCAAGCCTCTGACATTCTCCTCGGCTATGGCTACACCTTC.

The gene calls are TRBV19 and TRBJ2-2, with D perhaps TRBD2 (5 bases). Trimming shortened V by 6 bases and J by 3 bases, and 8 bases separated the two germline ends. CDR3 length: 13 amino acids. Germline V lookup: CDR1 LNHDA, CDR2 SQIVND (reference sequence). CDR3 in amino acids: CASRPGYTGELFF. CDR3 sequence (DNA): TGTGCCAGTAGGCCGGGGTACACCGGGGAGCTGTTTTTT.

The chain combines TRBV11-1 with TRBJ1-1; the match to TRBD1 covers 9 bases. CDR1 is SGHAT and CDR2 is FQDESV in the germline V gene (reference sequence). The CDR3 has 14 residues. With 5 bases clipped from V and 4 bases from J, the junction kept 5 bases outside the gene matches. Here the CDR3 reads CASSRDRVSTEAFF. DNA for the CDR3: TGTGCCAGCAGCCGGGACAGGGTCTCCACTGAAGCTTTCTTT.

The chain combines TRBV28 with TRBJ2-7, with 7 bases fitting TRBD1. V gave up 6 bases and J gave up 5 bases; unmatched junction bases: 10. The CDR3 covers 14 residues. Germline V CDR1 and CDR2: MDHEN, SYDVKM. The CDR3 bases are TGTGCCAGCAGCCTACAGGGGCGCAGCAACGAGCAGTACTTC. Translating gives CASSLQGRSNEQYF.

The chain recombines TRBV5-5 with TRBJ2-3; TRBD1 is a possible D gene (6 bases). V shed 4 bases and J shed 0 bases, with 12 bases lying between them. The CDR3 extends over 15 amino acids. CDR1 and CDR2 from the germline V gene are SGHKS and YYEKEE (reference sequence). The DNA for the CDR3 is TGTGCCAGCAGCCCCCGGACAGCTAGCACAGATACGCAGTATTTT. Protein sequence: CASSPRTASTDTQYF.

The CDR3 spells CASSEGAPPQPQHF. The CDR3 DNA is TGTGCCAGCAGTGAGGGAGCGCCGCCTCAGCCCCAGCATTTT. This chain links TRBV6-1 with TRBJ1-5; D ambiguous. Trimming took 3 bases from V and 6 from J, leaving 12 bases between them. This CDR3 has 14 residues. The germline V gene encodes CDR1 MNHNS and CDR2 SASEGT.

This rearrangement joins TRBV2 to TRBJ1-5; 10 nucleotides match TRBD1. Germline trimming cut 7 bases from V and 5 bases from J; bases unmatched to any gene: 8. Germline assignment: CDR1 SNHLY and CDR2 FYNNEI. This CDR3 is built from 15 residues. CDR3 amino acids: CASTEGQGIDQPQHF. The CDR3 DNA follows: TGTGCCAGCACTGAGGGACAGGGGATCGATCAGCCCCAGCATTTT.

The chain combines TRBV27 with TRBJ1-4, with a possible D match to TRBD1 (6 bases). Trimming removed 5 bases from V and 10 bases from J, with 14 bases in between. Germline V gene lookup returns CDR1 MNHEY and CDR2 SMNVEV (reference sequence). The CDR3 contains 13 residues. CDR3 protein: CASSASTGRKLFF. The DNA of the CDR3 is TGTGCCAGCAGTGCCTCAACAGGGCGAAAACTGTTTTTT. The full variable domain, its missing parts supplied by reference TRBV27 and TRBJ1-4, is EAQVTQNPRYLITVTGKKLTVTCSQNMNHEYMSWYRQDPGLGLRQIYYSMNVEVTDKGDVPEGYKVSRKEKRNFPLILESPSPNQTSLYFCASSASTGRKLFFGSGTQLSVL.

V usage is TRBV9 and J usage is TRBJ1-6; tentative D call: TRBD1 (6 bases). The germline V gene has CDR1 SGDLS and CDR2 YYNGEE. CDR3 length: 15 residues. Trimming took 4 bases from V and 7 from J, leaving 15 bases between them. CDR3 loop: CASSQGGGWNSPLHF. In DNA form, the CDR3 reads TGTGCCAGCAGCCAGGGAGGGGGTTGGAATTCACCCCTCCACTTT.

This rearrangement joins TRBV7-6 to TRBJ2-7; a possible D gene is TRBD2 (5 bases). The CDR3 sequence is 13 residues long. Trimming took off 5 bases at V and 7 bases at J, with 15 bases between the two ends. Germline lookup yields CDR1 SGHVS and CDR2 FNYEAQ. CDR3 loop: CASSPRTAGEQYF. The DNA of the CDR3 is TGTGCCAGCAGCCCGAGGACTGCTGGGGAGCAGTACTTC. Drawing the rest from reference TRBV7-6 and TRBJ2-7, the complete variable domain is GAGVSQSPRYKVTKRGQDVALRCDPISGHVSLYWYRQALGQGPEFLTYFNYEAQQDKSGLPNDRFSAERPEGSISTLTIQRTEQRDSAMYRCASSPRTAGEQYFGPGTRLTVT.

To note about this clone: At the DNA level, this CDR3 is encoded by other sequences in the same sample as well. The CDR3 loop reads CASSPGQGSYEQYF. The CDR3 DNA reads as TGTGCCAGCTCACCGGGGCAGGGGTCCTACGAGCAGTACTTC. The chain employs TRBV18 and TRBJ2-7; D is perhaps TRBD1 (6 bases). Between the trimmed V and J ends, which lost 3 bases and 1 base, there was a span of 10 bases. The CDR3 contains 14 residues. Germline V lookup: CDR1 KGHSH, CDR2 LQKENI.

This rearrangement joins TRBV9 to TRBJ2-6; D is undetermined. Trimming shortened V by 7 bases and J by 2 bases, and 7 bases separated the two germline ends. The CDR3 consists of 13 residues. The germline V gene has CDR1 SGDLS and CDR2 YYNGEE. CDR3 sequence reads: CASLRAGANVLTF. CDR3 DNA: TGTGCCAGCCTAAGAGCTGGGGCCAACGTCCTGACTTTC.

V gene TRBV13 combines with J gene TRBJ2-1; 11 positions match TRBD2. Per germline, CDR1 PRHDT and CDR2 FYEKMQ (reference sequence). The CDR3 runs to 17 residues. The V and J ends lost 5 bases and 9 bases, in that order; junction bases with no gene match: 15. DNA of the CDR3: TGTGCCAGCAGCCATCGACTAGCGGGGACCTTTGATGGTGAGCAGTTCTTC. It is translated as CASSHRLAGTFDGEQFF.

The rearrangement links TRBV18 to TRBJ2-7; D may be TRBD1 (5 bases). Germline V lookup: CDR1 KGHSH, CDR2 LQKENI. The CDR3 loop spans 15 amino acids. Trimming stripped 3 bases from V and 6 bases from J, with 18 bases between. The CDR3 reads CASSPQGLPLGEQYF. The DNA of the CDR3 is TGTGCCAGCTCACCCCAGGGATTACCCCTCGGCGAGCAGTACTTC.

This chain uses TRBV27 with TRBJ1-6; possible D gene TRBD1, 5 bases. V lost 6 bases to trimming and J lost 8 bases, with 20 bases between them. This CDR3 is built from 16 residues. Germline CDR1 MNHEY, CDR2 SMNVEV (reference sequence). CDR3 in amino acids: CASRAGGENTHSPLHF. As DNA, the CDR3 is TGTGCCAGCAGAGCCGGGGGTGAGAACACGCATTCACCCCTCCACTTT.

This rearrangement joins TRBV6-6 to TRBJ1-2, with D unclear. In germline, CDR1 is MNHNY, CDR2 SVGAGI (reference sequence). V was cut by 1 base and J by 0 bases, with 6 bases left in between. The CDR3 has 14 amino acids. The DNA of the CDR3 is TGTGCCAGCAGTTACTTGGAGGCTAACTATGGCTACACCTTC. Translating it yields CASSYLEANYGYTF.

The rearrangement joins TRBV4-1 to TRBJ2-7; 8 bases are a match to TRBD2. Germline-derived CDR1 and CDR2 are MGHRA and YSYEKL. The CDR3 consists of 18 residues. J gave up 1 base and V 0 bases, and 11 bases lay outside the gene matches. The CDR3 DNA reads TGCGCCAGCAGCCAAGATAATACGGGACTAGGAACTTCCTACGAGCAGTACTTC. This encodes CASSQDNTGLGTSYEQYF.

The chain carries TRBV5-6 and TRBJ2-3; 7 bases line up with TRBD1. V trimming: 4 bases; J trimming: 1 base; junction bases outside the gene matches: 6. The CDR3 spans 15 residues. Per germline, CDR1 SGHDT and CDR2 YYEEEE. Written as DNA, the CDR3 is TGTGCCAGCAGCCCTACCACAGGGGGCACAGATACGCAGTATTTT. It translates to CASSPTTGGTDTQYF.

This sequence joins TRBV28 and TRBJ1-1, with D possibly TRBD1 on 5 matching bases. From germline, CDR1 is MDHEN and CDR2 SYDVKM. The CDR3 contains 11 residues. Trimming removed 4 bases from V and 7 bases from J, with 7 bases in between. The CDR3 reads CASSWDFEAFF. The CDR3 region has the DNA TGTGCCAGCAGTTGGGACTTTGAAGCTTTCTTT.

The rearrangement joins TRBV11-2 to TRBJ1-2; possible D gene TRBD1, 5 bases. CDR3 length: 16 residues. In germline, CDR1 is SGHAT, CDR2 FQNNGV. Trimming shortened V by 1 base and J by 7 bases, and 19 bases separated the two germline ends. The DNA for the CDR3 is TGTGCCAGCAGCTTAGCTGCTTTGACAGCATCCTTTGGCTACACCTTC. As protein: CASSLAALTASFGYTF.